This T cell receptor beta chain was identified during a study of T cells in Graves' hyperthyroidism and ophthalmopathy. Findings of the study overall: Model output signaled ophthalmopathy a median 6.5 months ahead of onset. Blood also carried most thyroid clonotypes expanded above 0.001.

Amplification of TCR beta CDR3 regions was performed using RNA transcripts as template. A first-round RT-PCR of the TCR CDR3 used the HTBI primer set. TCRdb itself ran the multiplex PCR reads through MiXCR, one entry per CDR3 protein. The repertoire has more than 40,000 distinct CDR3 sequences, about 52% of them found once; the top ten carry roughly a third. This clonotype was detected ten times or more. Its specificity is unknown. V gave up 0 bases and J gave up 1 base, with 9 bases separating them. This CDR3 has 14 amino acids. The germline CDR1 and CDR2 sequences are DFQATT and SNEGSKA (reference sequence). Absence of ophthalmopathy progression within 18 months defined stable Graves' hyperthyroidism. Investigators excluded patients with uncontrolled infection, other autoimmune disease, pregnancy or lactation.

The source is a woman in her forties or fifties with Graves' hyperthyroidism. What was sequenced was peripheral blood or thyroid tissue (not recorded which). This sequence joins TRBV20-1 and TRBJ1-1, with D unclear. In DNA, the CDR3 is TGCAGTGCTAGAGAGTGGGCGGCGAACACTGAAGCTTTCTTT. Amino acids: CSAREWAANTEAFF.